Below are 4 T cell receptor beta chains sequenced from a single sample in a study of T cell responses to AZD1222 COVID-19 vaccine. Some clones are missing from TCRdb's copy, which holds only in-frame ones; the method was immunoSEQ multiplex PCR. The data show about 140,000 clones, around 90% seen once. Sample: peripheral blood, taken on day 0 of AZD1222 vaccination. These TCRs come from an adult in good health.

The rearrangement uses TRBV20-1 and TRBJ2-7; D is perhaps TRBD1 or TRBD2 (5 bases each). The germline V gene encodes CDR1 DFQATT and CDR2 SNEGSKA (reference sequence). This CDR3 contains 11 residues. The ends were cut back, 5 bases at V and 2 bases at J, with 7 bases in the middle. CDR3 residues: CSAGTPYEQYF. The CDR3 region has the DNA TGCAGTGCTGGGACCCCCTACGAGCAGTACTTC.

This clone came up a few times. The chain links TRBV3-1 (or the pseudogene TRBV3-2) to TRBJ1-5; unclear D gene. The CDR3 length is 14 residues. Germline loops: CDR1 LGHDT, CDR2 YNNKEL (reference sequence). Deletions cut 5 bases from V and 0 bases from J, with 8 bases between. CDR3 nucleotides: TGTGCCAGCAGCGTGGGGTTTAGCAATCAGCCCCAGCATTTT. This encodes CASSVGFSNQPQHF.

V is TRBV5-8 and J is TRBJ1-1; no clear D. The CDR3 has 15 amino acids. Between the trimmed V and J ends, which lost 3 bases and 5 bases, there was a span of 17 bases. Germline V gene data show CDR1 as SGHTS and CDR2 as YDEGEE. This CDR3 is CASSSGWAAGTEAFF. CDR3 coding DNA: TGTGCCAGCAGCTCCGGGTGGGCAGCGGGGACTGAAGCTTTCTTT.

V and J are TRBV4-3 and TRBJ1-2; 8 bases are a match to TRBD1. J gave up 5 bases and V 0 bases, and 14 bases lay outside the gene matches. The CDR3 loop spans 18 amino acids. Germline CDR1 LGHNA, CDR2 YSLEER. CDR3: CASSQDLGGTGKAYGYTF. The CDR3 DNA reads TGCGCCAGCAGCCAAGATTTGGGGGGGACAGGCAAGGCTTATGGCTACACCTTC.